Below, one T cell receptor beta chain is given with its context. Antigen unknown. The data are from a study of T cells in tuberculosis. Study details: Blood was taken before or within 7 days of anti-tuberculosis therapy. Overall study results and limits: Active tuberculosis patients had shorter CDR3-alpha; the beta difference was nonsignificant. GEM motif frequencies gave 70% accuracy; the GMM repertoire gave about 86%. GMM-specific TCRs were nearer to active tuberculosis alpha repertoires, suggesting expansion.

The CDR3 extends over 17 amino acids. Germline CDR1 reads SGHRS; CDR2 reads YFSETQ. The J segment lost 1 base and the V segment lost 4 bases, leaving 13 bases of the junction unmatched. Documented time point: new active TB diagnosis, blood taken before or within 7 days of starting treatment. The method was immunoSEQ multiplex PCR; TCRdb's version includes in-frame clones alone and lacks a portion of them. The data show some 31,000 clones, with about 82% seen just once and less than 5.5% held by the top ten. This rearrangement joins TRBV5-1 to TRBJ2-7; 8 positions agree with TRBD2. The sequencing used PBMCs, collected at tuberculosis diagnosis. The source of this sequence is an adult with tuberculosis. CDR3 amino acids: CASSPGGASGVSYEQYF. DNA for the CDR3: TGCGCCAGCAGCCCCGGGGGGGCCAGCGGCGTTTCCTACGAGCAGTACTTC.